This is a list of T cell receptor beta chains from one sample in a study of blood T cell repertoires in COVID-19. The data were produced by immunoSEQ multiplex PCR, yet TCRdb's version contains in-frame clones alone and is incomplete. The table lists 240,000 or so clones, about 88% of them singletons. Material: peripheral blood. These receptors were obtained from a woman aged 40 to 49 who had recovered from COVID-19. Each CDR3 is given without its conserved first and last residue. Each record gives: J gene, CDR3 length, V gene, CDR3 protein.

J: TRBJ2-2; length: 10; V: TRBV27; CDR3: ASSPGAGELF
J: TRBJ2-2; length: 13; V: TRBV7-2; CDR3: ASSRQGGNTGELF
J: TRBJ2-3; length: 15; V: TRBV7-9; CDR3: ASSLPAGVGSTDTQY
J: TRBJ2-3; length: 12; V: TRBV5-4; CDR3: ASSFVGSADTQY
J: TRBJ1-5; length: 13; V: TRBV2; CDR3: ASSPGQGGNQPQH
J: TRBJ1-2; length: 13; V: TRBV7-9; CDR3: ASSRRGEVGYGYT
J: TRBJ1-6; length: 11; V: TRBV24-1; CDR3: ATSDFSGSPLH
J: TRBJ1-1; length: 11; V: TRBV5-1; CDR3: ASSSQGNTEAF
J: .; length: 13; V: TRBV18; CDR3: ASSPLGAGGYEQY
J: TRBJ1-2; length: 11; V: TRBV29-1; CDR3: SGEGGSPYGYT
J: TRBJ2-2; length: 15; V: TRBV11-3; CDR3: ASSYHRDRGMSGELF
J: TRBJ2-7; length: 6; V: TRBV30; CDR3: AMGQQY
J: TRBJ2-6; length: 18; V: TRBV7-8; CDR3: ASSFLFRDSGISGANVLT
J: TRBJ1-1; length: 13; V: TRBV11-3; CDR3: ASSPRQTGNTEAF
J: TRBJ2-5; length: 14; V: TRBV2; CDR3: ASRTLWGEGRETQY
J: TRBJ2-4; length: 11; V: TRBV6-2/TRBV6-3; CDR3: ASSFRGRDIQY
J: TRBJ1-6; length: 13; V: TRBV11-3; CDR3: ASSSRGGYNSPLH
J: TRBJ2-2; length: 10; V: TRBV28; CDR3: ASSLSGGELF
J: TRBJ1-2; length: 11; V: TRBV28; CDR3: ASSLGRNYGYT
J: TRBJ2-6; length: 13; V: TRBV25-1; CDR3: ASRPRGAGANVLT
J: TRBJ2-1; length: 12; V: TRBV5-1; CDR3: ASSRDSPTDEQF
J: TRBJ1-2; length: 13; V: TRBV4-3; CDR3: ASSPLGGADYGYT
J: TRBJ1-2; length: 12; V: TRBV7-8; CDR3: ASSGGSLGYGYT
J: TRBJ1-1; length: 13; V: TRBV5-1; CDR3: ASSLVGGTNTEAF
J: TRBJ1-1; length: 9; V: TRBV18; CDR3: ASSPEDEAF
J: TRBJ2-1; length: 15; V: TRBV30; CDR3: AWSVRRTSRSYNEQF
J: TRBJ1-2; length: 12; V: TRBV6-5; CDR3: ASSWGQVNYGYT
J: TRBJ2-1; length: 12; V: TRBV29-1; CDR3: SVVAHSRSGEQF
J: TRBJ2-3; length: 12; V: TRBV11-2; CDR3: ASRGGSRTDTQY
J: TRBJ1-2; length: 14; V: TRBV9; CDR3: ASSVVGLPGIYGYT
J: TRBJ2-3; length: 12; V: TRBV18; CDR3: ASSPRPSTDTQY
J: TRBJ1-4; length: 13; V: TRBV5-1; CDR3: ASSQGGTGGEKLF
J: TRBJ2-2; length: 11; V: TRBV3-1/TRBV3-2; CDR3: ASSRTPSGELF
J: TRBJ2-5; length: 14; V: TRBV5-8; CDR3: ASSPRTGGYQETQY
J: TRBJ2-3; length: 13; V: TRBV24-1; CDR3: ATSDWGQGRDTQY
J: TRBJ1-2; length: 13; V: TRBV6-5; CDR3: ASSYSDTANYGYT
J: TRBJ2-3; length: 14; V: TRBV5-1; CDR3: ASSGRGQGGTDTQY
J: TRBJ2-1; length: 13; V: TRBV6-5; CDR3: ASIRGSSSYNEQF
J: TRBJ2-3; length: 14; V: TRBV7-2; CDR3: ASSTGTSGIGDTQY
J: TRBJ2-1; length: 14; V: TRBV20-1; CDR3: SASPYSGSGYNEQF
J: TRBJ1-2; length: 12; V: TRBV18; CDR3: ASSPGEASYGYT
J: TRBJ1-1; length: 15; V: TRBV15; CDR3: ATSGAPDDRGRGVAF
J: TRBJ2-3; length: 12; V: TRBV30; CDR3: AWRLAGSTDTQY
J: TRBJ1-5; length: 17; V: TRBV7-9; CDR3: ASSRAGGGGAPSNQPQH
J: TRBJ2-1; length: 13; V: TRBV15; CDR3: ATSRDGLSPNEQF
J: TRBJ2-1; length: 14; V: TRBV10-2; CDR3: ASSGLAGGKDNEQF
J: TRBJ2-3; length: 14; V: TRBV19; CDR3: ASSTGLAVSTDTQY
J: TRBJ1-5; length: 12; V: TRBV7-2; CDR3: ASSSHRGDQPQH
J: TRBJ1-2; length: 14; V: TRBV19; CDR3: ASSPQGTGGVNGYT
J: TRBJ2-4; length: 17; V: TRBV3-1/TRBV3-2; CDR3: ASSQGRGQGFTAKNIQY